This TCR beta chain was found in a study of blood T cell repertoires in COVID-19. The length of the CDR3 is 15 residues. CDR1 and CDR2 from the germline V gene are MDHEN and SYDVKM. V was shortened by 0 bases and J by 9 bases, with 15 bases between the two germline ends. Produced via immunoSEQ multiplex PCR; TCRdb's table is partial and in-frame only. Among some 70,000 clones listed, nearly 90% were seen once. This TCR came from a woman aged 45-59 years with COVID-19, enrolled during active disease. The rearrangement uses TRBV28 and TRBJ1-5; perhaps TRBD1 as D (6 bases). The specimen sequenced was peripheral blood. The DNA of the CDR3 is TGTGCCAGCAGTTTATGGGGCCAGGGACAAGGGCCCCAGCATTTT. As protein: CASSLWGQGQGPQHF.